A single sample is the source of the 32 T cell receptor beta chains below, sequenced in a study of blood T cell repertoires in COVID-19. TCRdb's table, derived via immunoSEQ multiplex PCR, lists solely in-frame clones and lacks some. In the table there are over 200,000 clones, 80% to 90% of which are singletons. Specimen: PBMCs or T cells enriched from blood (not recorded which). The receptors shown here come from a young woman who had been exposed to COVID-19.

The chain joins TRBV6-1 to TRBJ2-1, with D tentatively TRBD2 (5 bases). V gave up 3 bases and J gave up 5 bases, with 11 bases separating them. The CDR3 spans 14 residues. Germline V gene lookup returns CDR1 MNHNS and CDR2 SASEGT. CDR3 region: CASSEDWNHNEQFF. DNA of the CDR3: TGTGCCAGCAGTGAGGACTGGAATCACAATGAGCAGTTCTTC.

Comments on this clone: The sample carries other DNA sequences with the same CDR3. The chain's CDR3 is CASSLLAGSYNEQFF. The CDR3 nucleotides are TGTGCCAGCAGTTTACTCGCCGGGAGCTACAATGAGCAGTTCTTC. The chain is built from TRBV27 and TRBJ2-1; perhaps TRBD2 as D (6 bases). V dropped 2 bases and J dropped 3 bases, with 11 bases sitting between them. CDR1 is MNHEY, CDR2 SMNVEV, per germline (reference sequence). The length of the CDR3 is 15 residues.

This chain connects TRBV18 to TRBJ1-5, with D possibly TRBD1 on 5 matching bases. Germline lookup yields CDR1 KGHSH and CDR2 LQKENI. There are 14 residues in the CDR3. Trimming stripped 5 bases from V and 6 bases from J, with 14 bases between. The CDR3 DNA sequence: TGTGCCAGCTCAGACTGGGGGGACGGTCAGCCCCAGCATTTT. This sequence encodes CASSDWGDGQPQHF.

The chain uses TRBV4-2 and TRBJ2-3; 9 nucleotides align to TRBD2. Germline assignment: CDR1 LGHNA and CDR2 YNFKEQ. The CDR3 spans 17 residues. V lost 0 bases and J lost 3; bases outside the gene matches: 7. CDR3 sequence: CASSQDPSGIETDTQYF. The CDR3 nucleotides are TGTGCCAGCAGCCAAGATCCTAGCGGGATAGAGACAGATACGCAGTATTTT.

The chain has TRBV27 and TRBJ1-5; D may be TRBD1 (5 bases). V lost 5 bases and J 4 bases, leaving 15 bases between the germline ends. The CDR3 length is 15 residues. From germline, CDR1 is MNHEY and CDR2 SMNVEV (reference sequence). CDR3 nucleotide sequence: TGTGCCAGCAGTCTTATCCATGGGGGGAATCAGCCCCAGCATTTT. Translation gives CASSLIHGGNQPQHF.

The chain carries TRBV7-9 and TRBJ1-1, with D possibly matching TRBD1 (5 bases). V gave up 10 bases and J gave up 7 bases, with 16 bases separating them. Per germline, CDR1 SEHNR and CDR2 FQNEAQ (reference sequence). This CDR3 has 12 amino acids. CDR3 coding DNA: TGTGCCACCGTAGGACACCGGGTTGAAGCTTTCTTT. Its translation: CATVGHRVEAFF. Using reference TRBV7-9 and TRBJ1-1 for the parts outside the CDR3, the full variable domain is DTGVSQNPRHKITKRGQNVTFRCDPISEHNRLYWYRQTLGQGPEFLTYFQNEAQLEKSRLLSDRFSAERPKGSFSTLEIQRTEQGDSAMYLCATVGHRVEAFFGQGTRLTVV.

CDR3 nucleotides: TGTGCCAGCAGCCTAGAGGGTGGACAGGGGCCCGAAAAACTGTTTTTT. This translates into CASSLEGGQGPEKLFF. The chain has TRBV7-6 and TRBJ1-4; TRBD1 aligns across 9 bases. This CDR3 contains 16 residues. V was clipped by 5 bases and J by 8 bases; unmatched bases: 12. Germline CDR1 is SGHVS and CDR2 is FNYEAQ.

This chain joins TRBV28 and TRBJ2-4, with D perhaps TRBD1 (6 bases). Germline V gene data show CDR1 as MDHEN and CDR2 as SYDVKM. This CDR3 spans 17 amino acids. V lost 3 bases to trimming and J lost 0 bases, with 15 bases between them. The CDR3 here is CASSFWTDPQAKNIQYF. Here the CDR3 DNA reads TGTGCCAGCAGTTTTTGGACAGATCCTCAAGCCAAAAACATTCAGTACTTC.

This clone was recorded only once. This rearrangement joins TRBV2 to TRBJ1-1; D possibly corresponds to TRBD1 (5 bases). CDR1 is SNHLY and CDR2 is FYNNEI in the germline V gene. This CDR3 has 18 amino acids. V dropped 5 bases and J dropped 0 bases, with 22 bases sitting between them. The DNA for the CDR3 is TGTGCCAGCAGTCCCCCCCGGGGGACCCGGTTTATGAACACTGAAGCTTTCTTT. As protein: CASSPPRGTRFMNTEAFF.

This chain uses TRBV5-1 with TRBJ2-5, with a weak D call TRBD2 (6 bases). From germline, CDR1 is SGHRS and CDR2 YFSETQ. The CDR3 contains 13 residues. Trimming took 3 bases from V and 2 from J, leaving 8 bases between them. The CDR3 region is CASSSGLQETQYF. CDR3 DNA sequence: TGCGCCAGCAGCTCGGGACTTCAAGAGACCCAGTACTTC. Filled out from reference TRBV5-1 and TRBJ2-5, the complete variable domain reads KAGVTQTPRYLIKTRGQQVTLSCSPISGHRSVSWYQQTPGQGLQFLFEYFSETQRNKGNFPGRFSGRQFSNSRSEMNVSTLELGDSALYLCASSSGLQETQYFGPGTRLLVL.

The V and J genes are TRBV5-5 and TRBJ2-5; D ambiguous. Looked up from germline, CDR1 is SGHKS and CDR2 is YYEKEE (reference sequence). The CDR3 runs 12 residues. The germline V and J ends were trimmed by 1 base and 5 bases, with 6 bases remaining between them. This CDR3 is CASSLFRETQYF. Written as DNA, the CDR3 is TGTGCCAGCAGCTTGTTTCGTGAGACCCAGTACTTC.

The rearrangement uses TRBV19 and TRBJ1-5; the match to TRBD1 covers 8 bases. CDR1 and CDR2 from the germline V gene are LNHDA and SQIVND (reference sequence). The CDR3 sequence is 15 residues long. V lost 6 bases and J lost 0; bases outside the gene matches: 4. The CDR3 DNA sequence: TGTGCCAGTAGGACAGGGGCATATAGCAATCAGCCCCAGCATTTT. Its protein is CASRTGAYSNQPQHF. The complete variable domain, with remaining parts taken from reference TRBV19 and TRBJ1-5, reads DGGITQSPKYLFRKEGQNVTLSCEQNLNHDAMYWYRQDPGQGLRLIYYSQIVNDFQKGDIAEGYSVSREKKESFPLTVTSAQKNPTAFYLCASRTGAYSNQPQHFGDGTRLSIL.

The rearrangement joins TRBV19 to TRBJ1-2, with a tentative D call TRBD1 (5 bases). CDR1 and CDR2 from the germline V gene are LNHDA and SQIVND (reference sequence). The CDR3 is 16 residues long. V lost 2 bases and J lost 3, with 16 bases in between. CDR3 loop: CASSIRQPQPDYGYTF. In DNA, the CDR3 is TGTGCCAGTAGTATACGACAGCCCCAGCCCGACTATGGCTACACCTTC.

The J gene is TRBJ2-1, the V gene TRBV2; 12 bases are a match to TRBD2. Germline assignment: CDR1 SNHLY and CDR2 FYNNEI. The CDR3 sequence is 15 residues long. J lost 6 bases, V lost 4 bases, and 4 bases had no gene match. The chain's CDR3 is CASSGLAGEPNEQFF. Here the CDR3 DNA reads TGTGCCAGCAGTGGACTAGCGGGAGAGCCCAATGAGCAGTTCTTC.

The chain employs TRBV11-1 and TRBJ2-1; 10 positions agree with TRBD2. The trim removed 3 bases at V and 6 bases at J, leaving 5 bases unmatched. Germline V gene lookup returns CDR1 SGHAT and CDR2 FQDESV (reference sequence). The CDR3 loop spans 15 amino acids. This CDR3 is CASSLASGRANEQFF. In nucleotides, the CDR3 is TGTGCCAGCAGCTTGGCCAGCGGGAGGGCCAATGAGCAGTTCTTC.

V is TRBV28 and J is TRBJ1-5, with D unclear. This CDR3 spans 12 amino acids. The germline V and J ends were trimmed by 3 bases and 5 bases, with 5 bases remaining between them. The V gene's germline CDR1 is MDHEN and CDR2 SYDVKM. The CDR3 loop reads CASSFQDQPQHF. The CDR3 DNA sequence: TGTGCCAGCAGTTTCCAGGATCAGCCCCAGCATTTT.

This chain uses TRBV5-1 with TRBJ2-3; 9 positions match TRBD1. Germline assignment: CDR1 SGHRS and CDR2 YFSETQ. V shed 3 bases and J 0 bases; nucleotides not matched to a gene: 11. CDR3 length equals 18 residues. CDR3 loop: CASSWGPGTGLSTDTQYF. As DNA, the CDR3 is TGCGCCAGCAGCTGGGGTCCCGGGACAGGGCTTAGCACAGATACGCAGTATTTT. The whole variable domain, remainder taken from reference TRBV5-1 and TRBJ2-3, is KAGVTQTPRYLIKTRGQQVTLSCSPISGHRSVSWYQQTPGQGLQFLFEYFSETQRNKGNFPGRFSGRQFSNSRSEMNVSTLELGDSALYLCASSWGPGTGLSTDTQYFGPGTRLTVL.

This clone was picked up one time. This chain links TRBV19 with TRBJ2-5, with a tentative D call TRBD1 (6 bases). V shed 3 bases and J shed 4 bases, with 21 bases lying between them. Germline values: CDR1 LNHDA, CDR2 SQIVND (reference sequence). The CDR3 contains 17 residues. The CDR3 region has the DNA TGTGCCAGTAGTATCTCAGGAACAGGGAAAGGGGGAGAGACCCAGTACTTC. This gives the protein CASSISGTGKGGETQYF.

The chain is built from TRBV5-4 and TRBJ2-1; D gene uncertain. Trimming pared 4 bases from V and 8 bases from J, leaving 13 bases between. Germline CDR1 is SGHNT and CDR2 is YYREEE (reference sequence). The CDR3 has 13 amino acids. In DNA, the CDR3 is TGTGCCAGCAGCAAAACGAGTTACGATGAGCAGTTCTTC. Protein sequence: CASSKTSYDEQFF.

CDR3 DNA: TGTGCCAGCAGTTACCCGGGACTAGCGGGGCAAGAGACCCAGTACTTC. Its translation: CASSYPGLAGQETQYF. The genes are TRBV3-1 (or the pseudogene TRBV3-2) and TRBJ2-5, with TRBD2 matching over 13 bases. Looked up from germline, CDR1 is LGHDT and CDR2 is YNNKEL (reference sequence). V gave up 6 bases and J gave up 2 bases; unmatched junction bases: 6. The CDR3 runs 16 residues.

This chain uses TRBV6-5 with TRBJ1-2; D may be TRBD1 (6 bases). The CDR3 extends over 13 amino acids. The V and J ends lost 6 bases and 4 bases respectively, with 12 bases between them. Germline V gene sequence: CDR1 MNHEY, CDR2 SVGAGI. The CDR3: CASSYGQRYGYTF. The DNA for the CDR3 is TGTGCCAGCAGCTACGGACAGCGCTATGGCTACACCTTC.

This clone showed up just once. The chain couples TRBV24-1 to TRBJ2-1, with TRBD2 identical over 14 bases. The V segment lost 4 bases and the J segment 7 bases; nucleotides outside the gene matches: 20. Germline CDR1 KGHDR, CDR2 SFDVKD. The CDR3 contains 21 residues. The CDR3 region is CATSEGRLGLAGEGVSNEQFF. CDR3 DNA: TGTGCCACCAGTGAGGGCAGGTTGGGACTAGCGGGAGAAGGGGTTTCGAATGAGCAGTTCTTC.

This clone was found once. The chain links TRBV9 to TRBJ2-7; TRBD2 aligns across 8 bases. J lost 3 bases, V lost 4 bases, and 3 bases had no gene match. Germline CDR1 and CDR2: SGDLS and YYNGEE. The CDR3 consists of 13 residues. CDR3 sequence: CASSWTSHYEQYF. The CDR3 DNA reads TGTGCCAGCAGCTGGACTAGCCACTACGAGCAGTACTTC.

The CDR3 coding sequence is TGTGCCAGCAGCTTTTCCGGGACAGTGAACACCGGGGAGCTGTTTTTT. It translates to CASSFSGTVNTGELFF. The chain combines TRBV7-6 with TRBJ2-2; 7 bases align to TRBD1. CDR3 length: 16 residues. Germline V lookup: CDR1 SGHVS, CDR2 FNYEAQ. J was trimmed by 1 base and V by 3 bases; bases with no gene match: 5.

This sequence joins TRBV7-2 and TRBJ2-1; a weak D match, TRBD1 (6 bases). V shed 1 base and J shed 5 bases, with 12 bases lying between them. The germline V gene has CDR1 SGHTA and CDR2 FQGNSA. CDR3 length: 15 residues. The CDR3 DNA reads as TGTGCCAGCAGCTTAGTAACCGGACAGAACAATGAGCAGTTCTTC. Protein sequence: CASSLVTGQNNEQFF.

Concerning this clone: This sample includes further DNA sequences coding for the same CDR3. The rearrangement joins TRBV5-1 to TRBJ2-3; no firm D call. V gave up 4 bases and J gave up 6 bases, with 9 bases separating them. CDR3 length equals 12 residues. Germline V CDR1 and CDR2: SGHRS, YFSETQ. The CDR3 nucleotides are TGCGCCAGCAGCCTCGCTACCGATACGCAGTATTTT. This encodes CASSLATDTQYF.

The CDR3 protein is CASSQDRRDRGQPQHF. The DNA of the CDR3 is TGTGCCAGCAGCCAAGATAGGAGGGACAGGGGACAGCCCCAGCATTTT. This chain uses TRBV14 with TRBJ1-5; 10 bases fit TRBD1. The CDR3 extends over 16 amino acids. Looked up from germline, CDR1 is SGHDN and CDR2 is FVKESK. Germline trimming cut 0 bases from V and 7 bases from J; bases unmatched to any gene: 6. Supplemented by reference TRBV14 and TRBJ1-5, the full variable domain reads EAGVTQFPSHSVIEKGQTVTLRCDPISGHDNLYWYRRVMGKEIKFLLHFVKESKQDESGMPNNRFLAERTGGTYSTLKVQPAELEDSGVYFCASSQDRRDRGQPQHFGDGTRLSIL.

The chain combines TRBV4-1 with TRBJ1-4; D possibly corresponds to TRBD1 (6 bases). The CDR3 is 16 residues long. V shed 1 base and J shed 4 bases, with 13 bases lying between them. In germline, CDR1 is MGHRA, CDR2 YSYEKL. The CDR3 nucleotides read TGCGCCAGCAGCCAAGCCGGGACATTTGTTAATGAAAAACTGTTTTTT. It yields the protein CASSQAGTFVNEKLFF.

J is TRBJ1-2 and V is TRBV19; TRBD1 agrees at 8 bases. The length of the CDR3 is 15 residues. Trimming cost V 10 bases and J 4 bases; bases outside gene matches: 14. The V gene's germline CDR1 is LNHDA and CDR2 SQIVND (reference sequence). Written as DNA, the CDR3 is TGTGCCACCAACCACCGCGGACAGGGCACCTATGGCTACACCTTC. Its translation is CATNHRGQGTYGYTF.

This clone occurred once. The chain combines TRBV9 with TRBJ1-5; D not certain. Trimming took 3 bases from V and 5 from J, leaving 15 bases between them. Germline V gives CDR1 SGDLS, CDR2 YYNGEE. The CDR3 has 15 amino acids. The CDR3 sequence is CASSAQPDGDQPQHF. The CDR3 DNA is TGTGCCAGCAGCGCCCAACCGGACGGGGATCAGCCCCAGCATTTT.

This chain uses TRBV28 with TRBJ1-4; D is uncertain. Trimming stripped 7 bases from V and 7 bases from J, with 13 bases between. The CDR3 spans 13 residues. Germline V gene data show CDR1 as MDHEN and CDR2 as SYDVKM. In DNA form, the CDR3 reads TGTGCCAGCAAGGTCCGGCCGGGTGAAAAACTGTTTTTT. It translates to CASKVRPGEKLFF. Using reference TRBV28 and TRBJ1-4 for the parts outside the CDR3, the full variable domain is DVKVTQSSRYLVKRTGEKVFLECVQDMDHENMFWYRQDPGLGLRLIYFSYDVKMKEKGDIPEGYSVSREKKERFSLILESASTNQTSMYLCASKVRPGEKLFFGSGTQLSVL.

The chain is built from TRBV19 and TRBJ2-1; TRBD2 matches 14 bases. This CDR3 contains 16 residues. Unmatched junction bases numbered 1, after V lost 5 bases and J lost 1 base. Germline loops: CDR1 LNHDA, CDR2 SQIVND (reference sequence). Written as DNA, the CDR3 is TGTGCCAGTAGTGGGACTAGCGGGAGATCCTACAATGAGCAGTTCTTC. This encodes CASSGTSGRSYNEQFF. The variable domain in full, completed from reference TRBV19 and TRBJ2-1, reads DGGITQSPKYLFRKEGQNVTLSCEQNLNHDAMYWYRQDPGQGLRLIYYSQIVNDFQKGDIAEGYSVSREKKESFPLTVTSAQKNPTAFYLCASSGTSGRSYNEQFFGPGTRLTVL.